This is a list of T cell receptor beta chains from one sample in a study of beta chain features in type 1 diabetes. The method was immunoSEQ multiplex PCR; TCRdb's version includes in-frame clones alone and lacks a portion of them. This table holds 600,000 to 750,000 clones, roughly 12% found once. Sequencing was done on a sample of naive CD4+ T cells from blood. The receptors were sampled from a man aged 30-40 years with type 1 diabetes. Each CDR3 is given with its conserved first and last residue. A D gene is named only where the DNA matches it firmly. Size tells how often a clone was seen (once, few, many) or the class of an expanded clone, and some rows leave it out.

V: TRBV7-2; D: NA; J: TRBJ2-5; size: NA; CDR3: CASSSRVQETQYF; DNA: TGTGCCAGCAGCTCCCGGGTACAAGAGACCCAGTACTTC
V: TRBV7-3; D: TRBD1; J: TRBJ1-1; size: NA; CDR3: CASSLGAYDRGRAFF; DNA: TGTGCCAGCAGCCTTGGGGCCTACGACAGGGGGCGAGCTTTCTTT
V: TRBV18; D: NA; J: TRBJ2-7; size: NA; CDR3: CASSPGNPYEQYF; DNA: TGTGCCAGCTCACCAGGGAACCCCTACGAGCAGTACTTC
V: TRBV7-2; D: NA; J: TRBJ1-4; size: few; CDR3: CASRVGGSNEKLFF; DNA: TGTGCCAGCAGGGTAGGAGGGTCTAATGAAAAACTGTTTTTT
V: TRBV11-2; D: NA; J: TRBJ1-6; size: few; CDR3: CASSWGTGFGNNSPLHF; DNA: TGTGCCAGCAGCTGGGGGACGGGTTTCGGCAATAATTCACCCCTCCACTTT
V: TRBV13; D: TRBD1; J: TRBJ2-7; size: NA; CDR3: CASSFGGQGYEQYF; DNA: TGTGCCAGCAGCTTTGGAGGACAGGGCTACGAGCAGTACTTC
V: TRBV4-2; D: NA; J: TRBJ1-2; size: NA; CDR3: CASSQEDVPLGYTF; DNA: TGTGCCAGCAGCCAAGAGGACGTCCCCCTTGGCTACACCTTC
V: TRBV19; D: NA; J: TRBJ1-2; size: NA; CDR3: CASSIWEDGYTF; DNA: TGTGCCAGTAGTATATGGGAAGATGGCTACACCTTC
V: TRBV5-1; D: NA; J: TRBJ1-3; size: few; CDR3: CASSLGENTIYF; DNA: TGCGCCAGCAGCTTGGGCGAAAACACCATATATTTT
V: TRBV7-2; D: NA; J: TRBJ1-5; size: few; CDR3: CASSLSSGTFRANQPQHF; DNA: TGTGCCAGCAGCTTAAGTTCGGGGACCTTTAGGGCTAATCAGCCCCAGCATTTT
V: TRBV14; D: NA; J: TRBJ2-5; size: NA; CDR3: CASSQVGWETQYF; DNA: TGTGCCAGCAGCCAAGTAGGCTGGGAGACCCAGTACTTC
V: TRBV14; D: TRBD1; J: TRBJ1-1; size: few; CDR3: CASVAGGQGSITEAFF; DNA: TGTGCCAGCGTAGCCGGGGGACAGGGTTCGATCACTGAAGCTTTCTTT
V: TRBV4-3; D: NA; J: TRBJ2-1; size: NA; CDR3: CASSQEGYNEQFF; DNA: TGCGCCAGCAGCCAAGAAGGCTACAATGAGCAGTTCTTC
V: TRBV9; D: NA; J: TRBJ2-5; size: NA; CDR3: CASSVDSQETQYF; DNA: TGTGCCAGCAGCGTGGACAGTCAAGAGACCCAGTACTTC
V: TRBV4-3; D: TRBD1; J: TRBJ1-1; size: few; CDR3: CASSRQGMNTEAFF; DNA: TGCGCCAGCAGTCGACAGGGCATGAACACTGAAGCTTTCTTT
V: TRBV19; D: NA; J: TRBJ2-5; size: few; CDR3: CASSIGGIQETQYF; DNA: TGTGCCAGTAGTATCGGGGGCATCCAAGAGACCCAGTACTTC
V: TRBV30; D: NA; J: TRBJ2-2; size: NA; CDR3: CAWSVQSTGELFF; DNA: TGTGCCTGGAGTGTACAGAGCACCGGGGAGCTGTTTTTT
V: TRBV7-3; D: TRBD2; J: TRBJ2-1; size: few; CDR3: CASSLGLAGGDEQFF; DNA: TGTGCCAGCAGCTTAGGACTAGCGGGGGGCGATGAGCAGTTCTTC
V: TRBV27; D: NA; J: TRBJ2-1; size: few; CDR3: CASSSPQEGAGEQFF; DNA: TGTGCCAGCAGTTCCCCTCAGGAGGGGGCCGGTGAGCAGTTCTTC
V: TRBV27; D: NA; J: TRBJ1-1; size: few; CDR3: CASSLIRGGTEAFF; DNA: TGTGCCAGCAGTTTAATCCGCGGGGGCACTGAAGCTTTCTTT
V: TRBV29-1; D: NA; J: TRBJ2-7; size: NA; CDR3: CSVGGSSYEQYF; DNA: TGCAGCGTTGGCGGTTCGTCCTACGAGCAGTACTTC
V: TRBV7-2; D: TRBD1; J: TRBJ1-5; size: NA; CDR3: CASSADRGNQPQHF; DNA: TGTGCCAGCAGCGCAGACAGGGGGAATCAGCCCCAGCATTTT
V: TRBV30; D: TRBD1; J: TRBJ1-2; size: NA; CDR3: CAWSGGGYGYTF; DNA: TGTGCCTGGTCAGGGGGTGGCTATGGCTACACCTTC
V: TRBV9; D: NA; J: TRBJ1-6; size: NA; CDR3: CASSVEQGNNSPLHF; DNA: TGTGCCAGCAGCGTAGAACAGGGAAATAATTCACCCCTCCACTTT
V: TRBV19; D: NA; J: TRBJ2-5; size: NA; CDR3: CASGQRGWFEETQYF; DNA: TGTGCCAGTGGGCAAAGGGGCTGGTTTGAAGAGACCCAGTACTTC
V: TRBV6-5; D: NA; J: TRBJ1-2; size: NA; CDR3: CASSSLPNYGYTF; DNA: TGTGCCAGCAGTTCGTTACCTAACTATGGCTACACCTTC
V: TRBV6-5; D: NA; J: TRBJ2-7; size: NA; CDR3: CASSEGWREQYF; DNA: TGTGCCAGCAGTGAAGGGTGGCGGGAGCAGTACTTC
V: TRBV7-9; D: NA; J: TRBJ1-1; size: NA; CDR3: CASSRPGILAEAFF; DNA: TGTGCCAGCAGCCGACCAGGGATTTTAGCTGAAGCTTTCTTT
V: TRBV7-9; D: NA; J: TRBJ2-7; size: NA; CDR3: CASSARGITTYEQYF; DNA: TGTGCCAGCAGCGCCCGGGGGATAACCACCTACGAGCAGTACTTC
V: TRBV11-2; D: NA; J: TRBJ2-1; size: NA; CDR3: CASSFLVDGGNYNEQFF; DNA: TGTGCCAGCAGCTTCTTGGTGGATGGGGGGAATTACAATGAGCAGTTCTTC
V: TRBV9; D: NA; J: TRBJ2-1; size: NA; CDR3: CASSVLGDSYNEQFF; DNA: TGTGCCAGCAGCGTACTTGGGGATTCCTACAATGAGCAGTTCTTC
V: TRBV5-4; D: TRBD2; J: TRBJ2-5; size: few; CDR3: CASSRLAGRETQYF; DNA: TGTGCCAGCAGCCGACTAGCGGGGCGTGAGACCCAGTACTTC
V: TRBV11-3; D: NA; J: TRBJ2-2; size: NA; CDR3: CASSGSGLLNTGELFF; DNA: TGTGCCAGCAGCGGATCGGGACTCTTGAACACCGGGGAGCTGTTTTTT
V: TRBV18; D: NA; J: TRBJ2-7; size: few; CDR3: CASSPSVTYEQYF; DNA: TGTGCCAGCTCACCGTCAGTTACCTACGAGCAGTACTTC
V: TRBV6-1; D: NA; J: TRBJ1-4; size: few; CDR3: CASRASRDIGKLFF; DNA: TGTGCCAGCAGGGCCTCCCGGGACATAGGAAAACTGTTTTTT
V: TRBV7-7; D: TRBD1; J: TRBJ2-1; size: NA; CDR3: CASSKGQGGSSDEQFF; DNA: TGTGCTAGCAGCAAAGGACAGGGAGGATCCTCGGATGAGCAGTTCTTC
V: TRBV28; D: NA; J: TRBJ1-2; size: few; CDR3: CASSPYREGNGYTF; DNA: TGTGCCAGCAGTCCTTACAGGGAGGGAAATGGCTACACCTTC
V: TRBV2; D: NA; J: TRBJ1-2; size: few; CDR3: CASRIDGYTF; DNA: TGTGCCAGCAGGATAGATGGCTACACCTTC
V: TRBV25-1; D: NA; J: TRBJ1-2; size: few; CDR3: CASSELGEANYGYTF; DNA: TGTGCCAGCAGTGAATTGGGCGAAGCTAACTATGGCTACACCTTC
V: TRBV27; D: NA; J: TRBJ2-1; size: NA; CDR3: CASSLNGVPFNGNEQFF; DNA: TGTGCCAGCAGTTTAAATGGTGTACCCTTCAATGGCAATGAGCAGTTCTTC
V: TRBV29-1; D: TRBD2; J: TRBJ2-5; size: NA; CDR3: CSVDSGGMETQYF; DNA: TGCAGCGTTGACTCCGGGGGGATGGAGACCCAGTACTTC
V: TRBV9; D: TRBD2; J: TRBJ2-5; size: few; CDR3: CASSVEGSGGAYQETQYF; DNA: TGTGCCAGCAGCGTAGAGGGTAGCGGGGGGGCGTACCAAGAGACCCAGTACTTC
V: TRBV7-9; D: NA; J: TRBJ2-7; size: NA; CDR3: CASSLGFGTEPYEQYF; DNA: TGTGCCAGCAGCCTGGGGTTCGGGACCGAGCCCTACGAGCAGTACTTC
V: TRBV7-2; D: TRBD1; J: TRBJ2-7; size: few; CDR3: CASSLALQGAGEQYF; DNA: TGTGCCAGCAGCTTAGCCTTACAGGGGGCGGGCGAGCAGTACTTC
V: TRBV5-1; D: NA; J: TRBJ2-6; size: NA; CDR3: CASSLGSGTGANVLTF; DNA: TGCGCCAGCAGCTTGGGGTCTGGGACTGGGGCCAACGTCCTGACTTTC
V: TRBV4-2; D: NA; J: TRBJ2-2; size: few; CDR3: CASSQHQGRDGLNTGELFF; DNA: TGTGCCAGCAGCCAGCACCAGGGCAGGGATGGGTTGAACACCGGGGAGCTGTTTTTT
V: TRBV2; D: TRBD1; J: TRBJ2-5; size: NA; CDR3: CASSEFLDREARTQYF; DNA: TGTGCCAGCAGTGAATTCTTGGACAGGGAGGCGCGGACCCAGTACTTC
V: TRBV4-3; D: NA; J: TRBJ2-5; size: NA; CDR3: CASSVQGGEETQYF; DNA: TGCGCCAGCAGCGTACAGGGTGGCGAAGAGACCCAGTACTTC
V: TRBV7-7; D: NA; J: TRBJ2-1; size: NA; CDR3: CASSSGTYNEQFF; DNA: TGTGCTAGCAGCTCCGGGACTTACAATGAGCAGTTCTTC
V: TRBV7-2; D: NA; J: TRBJ2-3; size: few; CDR3: CASSLQDTQYF; DNA: TGTGCCAGCAGCCTACAGGATACGCAGTATTTT
V: TRBV9; D: TRBD1; J: TRBJ2-2; size: few; CDR3: CASSVGAGGINTGELFF; DNA: TGTGCCAGCAGCGTAGGAGCAGGGGGCATTAACACCGGGGAGCTGTTTTTT
V: TRBV18; D: NA; J: TRBJ1-5; size: few; CDR3: CASSPLAGGGNQPQHF; DNA: TGTGCCAGCTCACCACTGGCCGGGGGTGGCAATCAGCCCCAGCATTTT
V: TRBV6-4; D: NA; J: TRBJ2-1; size: NA; CDR3: CASSDTGYNEQFF; DNA: TGTGCCAGCAGTGACACAGGTTACAATGAGCAGTTCTTC
V: TRBV18; D: NA; J: TRBJ1-6; size: few; CDR3: CASSPAGVSDSPLHF; DNA: TGTGCCAGCTCACCAGCTGGGGTCTCGGATTCACCCCTCCACTTT
V: TRBV19; D: NA; J: TRBJ1-1; size: NA; CDR3: CASSIPNTEAFF; DNA: TGTGCCAGTAGTATACCGAACACTGAAGCTTTCTTT